A single sample gave rise to the 2 T cell receptor beta chains below, sequenced in a study of blood T cell repertoires in COVID-19. The assay was immunoSEQ multiplex PCR, and TCRdb's table has in-frame clones only and misses some. The table records roughly 290,000 clones, approximately 85% of them present only once. The specimen sequenced was PBMCs or T cells enriched from blood (not recorded which). The source of these receptors is a woman in her twenties or thirties who had recovered from COVID-19.

This chain links TRBV5-1 with TRBJ1-2; D unclear. Trimming took 2 bases from V and 5 from J, leaving 19 bases between them. The CDR3 has 16 amino acids. The germline V gene encodes CDR1 SGHRS and CDR2 YFSETQ. CDR3 nucleotide sequence: TGCGCCAGCAGCTTAGAACTCAGTCGGCGGGCGTATGGCTACACCTTC. This codes for CASSLELSRRAYGYTF. The complete variable domain, with remaining parts taken from reference TRBV5-1 and TRBJ1-2, reads KAGVTQTPRYLIKTRGQQVTLSCSPISGHRSVSWYQQTPGQGLQFLFEYFSETQRNKGNFPGRFSGRQFSNSRSEMNVSTLELGDSALYLCASSLELSRRAYGYTFGSGTRLTVV.

The chain is built from TRBV20-1 and TRBJ2-7; TRBD1 matches 8 bases. Germline V lookup: CDR1 DFQATT, CDR2 SNEGSKA (reference sequence). Trimming took 3 bases from V and 5 from J; bases not matched to a gene: 12. This CDR3 region has 15 residues. CDR3 coding DNA: TGCAGTGCTAGTCTCCGACAGGGGCAGAGAGACGAGCAGTACTTC. Translating gives CSASLRQGQRDEQYF.